The sequence of this TCR beta chain was determined in a study of cytomegalovirus exposure and HLA in healthy donors. In the PCR, 60 Vbeta and 13 Jbeta primers were used. Clones were sequenced by immunoSEQ multiplex PCR, and TCRdb holds only the in-frame ones, with some missing. The sample lists under 100,000 clones; 60% to 85% were seen once. V lost 5 bases, J lost 9 bases, and 15 bases stayed unmatched. Germline CDR1 reads ENHRY; CDR2 reads SYGVKD. CDR3 length equals 16 residues. The sequence was collected from a man younger than 35 in good health and CMV-seropositive. Sequencing input: PBMCs. The chain has TRBV10-3 and TRBJ1-3; 8 bases are a match to TRBD1. CDR3 sequence reads: CAISTSPGQEGRTIYF. CDR3 bases: TGTGCCATCAGTACTTCCCCGGGACAGGAAGGTCGCACCATATATTTT.